These 14 T cell receptor beta chains share one sample of origin, sequenced in a study of T cells after yellow fever vaccination. TCRdb ran MiXCR on the 5' RACE reads and lists one entry per CDR3 protein. The table records under 300,000 distinct CDR3 sequences, 6.9% of them present only once. Specimen: CD4+ T cells sorted from PBMCs, collected 15 days after the yellow fever booster vaccination. These receptor sequences come from a man in his thirties or forties who received the YFV17D yellow fever vaccine.

This clonotype was seen a few times. The V gene is TRBV7-2, the J gene TRBJ1-1; TRBD1 aligns across 8 bases. The ends lost 5 bases at V and 5 bases at J; junction bases unmatched: 4. In germline, CDR1 is SGHTA, CDR2 FQGNSA. The CDR3 is made up of 13 amino acids. The CDR3 DNA reads as TGTGCCAGCAGCACAAGACAGGGGACTGAAGCTTTCTTT. It codes for CASSTRQGTEAFF.

This clonotype was counted between two and nine times. This chain connects TRBV12-3 or TRBV12-4 to TRBJ1-6; D is possibly TRBD1 (6 bases). There are 15 residues in the CDR3. The ends were cut back, 6 bases at V and 10 bases at J, with 19 bases in the middle. This chain's CDR3 is CASSPQAGARSPLHF. In nucleotides, the CDR3 is TGTGCCAGCAGCCCTCAGGCGGGGGCCAGGTCACCCCTCCACTTT.

This clonotype was detected a few times. This chain joins TRBV7-9 and TRBJ2-7; D is perhaps TRBD2 (6 bases). The germline gives CDR1 SEHNR, CDR2 FQNEAQ (reference sequence). The CDR3 extends over 15 amino acids. Trimming took off 3 bases at V and 4 bases at J, with 16 bases between the two ends. The CDR3 sequence is CASSLSSGGVYEQYF. The CDR3 region has the DNA TGTGCCAGCAGCTTGTCGTCTGGAGGGGTTTACGAGCAGTACTTC.

This clonotype was seen a handful of times. The chain recombines TRBV6-6 with TRBJ2-7, with 9 bases matching TRBD1. The V gene end was trimmed by 4 bases and the J gene end by 4 bases; junction bases not matched to a gene: 2. Germline CDR1 is MNHNY and CDR2 is SVGAGI (reference sequence). The CDR3 consists of 13 residues. The CDR3 here is CASSWDREYEQYF. The CDR3 DNA reads as TGTGCCAGCAGTTGGGACAGGGAGTACGAGCAGTACTTC.

The chain recombines TRBV20-1 with TRBJ1-1; D remains ambiguous. V was trimmed by 0 bases and J by 2 bases, leaving 1 base between them. Germline V gives CDR1 DFQATT, CDR2 SNEGSKA (reference sequence). The CDR3 spans 11 residues. CDR3 residues: CSARDNTEAFF. The CDR3 region has the DNA TGCAGTGCTAGAGACAACACTGAAGCTTTCTTT.

This clonotype showed up many times. The V and J genes are TRBV18 and TRBJ2-7, with 15 bases matching TRBD2. The V gene end was trimmed by 6 bases and the J gene end by 0 bases; junction bases not matched to a gene: 3. Germline V gene data show CDR1 as KGHSH and CDR2 as LQKENI. The CDR3 has 16 amino acids. The CDR3 protein is CASSRTSGRASYEQYF. The CDR3 DNA follows: TGTGCCAGCTCCCGGACTAGCGGGAGGGCCTCCTACGAGCAGTACTTC.

This clonotype has a handful of counts. The J gene is TRBJ2-1, the V gene TRBV14; 7 bases map to TRBD2. Trimming took 3 bases from V and 4 from J; bases not matched to a gene: 6. CDR3 size: 15 residues. The V gene's germline CDR1 is SGHDN and CDR2 FVKESK. CDR3 protein: CASSHVGTTYNEQFF. CDR3 nucleotide sequence: TGTGCCAGCAGCCACGTGGGGACTACATACAATGAGCAGTTCTTC.

This clonotype showed up many times. The chain couples TRBV11-2 to TRBJ1-1; D gene unclear. The CDR3 loop spans 13 amino acids. V was cut by 4 bases and J by 5 bases, with 11 bases left in between. Germline assignment: CDR1 SGHAT and CDR2 FQNNGV. As DNA, the CDR3 is TGTGCCAGCAGCTCCGCCCGGGGAACTGAAGCTTTCTTT. It yields the protein CASSSARGTEAFF.

Many counts were recorded for this clonotype. The chain uses TRBV12-3 or TRBV12-4 and TRBJ1-1; no firm D call. The CDR3 sequence is 13 residues long. V was cut by 2 bases and J by 0 bases, with 4 bases left in between. CDR3: CASSLNLNTEAFF. For the CDR3, the DNA is TGTGCCAGCAGTTTAAACTTGAACACTGAAGCTTTCTTT.

The gene calls are TRBV6-5 and TRBJ2-7; D unresolved. Trimming removed 1 base from V and 2 bases from J, with 18 bases in between. The CDR3 is 17 amino acids. Germline assignment: CDR1 MNHEY and CDR2 SVGAGI. For the CDR3, the DNA is TGTGCCAGCAGTTACTGGGCTAGGGAATGGGAACCCTACGAGCAGTACTTC. Its translation is CASSYWAREWEPYEQYF.

This clonotype was recorded many times. This chain connects TRBV30 to TRBJ2-7; 7 bases are shared with TRBD2. CDR1 is GTSNPN, CDR2 SVGIG, per germline (reference sequence). The CDR3 runs 13 residues. With V trimmed by 3 bases and J by 1 base, 3 bases remained unmatched. The DNA for the CDR3 is TGTGCCTGGAGGGCTAGCGGATCCTACGAGCAGTACTTC. This codes for CAWRASGSYEQYF.

This clonotype was seen repeatedly, ten times or more. At one end the junction does not follow the germline gene, possibly because of a read error. The rearrangement joins TRBV7-7 to TRBJ2-5, with a tentative D call TRBD1 (6 bases). CDR3 length: 11 amino acids. Germline V lookup: CDR1 SSHAT, CDR2 FNYEAQ (reference sequence). CDR3 residues: CASSLQGTQYF. As DNA, the CDR3 is TGTGCTAGCAGCTTACAGGGGACCCAGTACTTC. The full variable domain, with the rest looked up from reference TRBV7-7 and TRBJ2-5, is GAGVSQSPRYKVTKRGQDVTLRCDPISSHATLYWYQQALGQGPEFLTYFNYEAQPDKSGLPSDRFSAERPEGSISTLTIQRTEQRDSAMYRCASSLQGTQYFGPGTRLLVL.

The rearrangement joins TRBV5-1 to TRBJ1-1; no reliable D call. The CDR3 length is 13 residues. CDR1 and CDR2 from the germline V gene are SGHRS and YFSETQ. V lost 1 base, J lost 4 bases, and 8 bases lay in between. CDR3: CASSLSWTTEAFF. The CDR3 nucleotides are TGCGCCAGCAGCTTGAGCTGGACCACTGAAGCTTTCTTT.

There are many counts of this clonotype. The rearrangement uses TRBV10-3 and TRBJ2-2; D not certain. Per germline, CDR1 ENHRY and CDR2 SYGVKD. The CDR3 runs 14 residues. V was clipped by 4 bases and J by 6 bases, with 12 bases between them. In DNA, the CDR3 is TGTGCCATCAGTGCAGGAGAAATGCCCGGGGAGCTGTTTTTT. Amino acids: CAISAGEMPGELFF.